This T cell receptor (beta chain) was captured in a study of T cell responses to AZD1222 COVID-19 vaccine. Trimming cost V 5 bases and J 0 bases; bases outside gene matches: 8. The germline gives CDR1 MNHNY, CDR2 SVGAGI (reference sequence). The CDR3 runs to 17 residues. TCRdb's table, derived via immunoSEQ multiplex PCR, lists solely in-frame clones and lacks some. This table holds 100,000 or so clones, roughly 86% found once. Overall study findings and caveats: After two AZD1222 doses, spike-specific TCR breadth and depth rose versus day 0. Repertoires were obtained solely post-peak T cell response. Vaccine-associated CD4 TCRs spanned spike, dominant at 160-218 and 743-854. Nearly half of spike-specific TCRs reportedly target unmutated variant regions.

To note about this clone: Its antigen is not identified.

The TCR sequence derives from an adult who received the AZD1222 COVID-19 vaccine. The sequencing used peripheral blood, collected 28 days after the second AZD1222 dose. The V call is TRBV6-6, the J call TRBJ1-3; TRBD1 matches 9 bases. CDR3 loop: CASSRGTGLSSGNTIYF. CDR3 DNA: TGTGCCAGCAGTCGAGGGACAGGGCTGAGCTCTGGAAACACCATATATTTT.